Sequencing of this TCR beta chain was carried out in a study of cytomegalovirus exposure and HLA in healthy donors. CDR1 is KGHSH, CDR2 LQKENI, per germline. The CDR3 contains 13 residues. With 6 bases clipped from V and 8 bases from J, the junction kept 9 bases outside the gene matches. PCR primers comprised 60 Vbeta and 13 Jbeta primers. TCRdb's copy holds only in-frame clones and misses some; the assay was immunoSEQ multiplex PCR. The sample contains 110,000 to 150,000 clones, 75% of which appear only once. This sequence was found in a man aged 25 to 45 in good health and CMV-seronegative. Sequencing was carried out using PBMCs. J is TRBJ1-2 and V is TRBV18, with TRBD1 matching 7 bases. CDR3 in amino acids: CASSPRDSSGYTF. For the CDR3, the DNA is TGTGCCAGCTCCCCCCGGGACAGCTCAGGCTACACCTTC.